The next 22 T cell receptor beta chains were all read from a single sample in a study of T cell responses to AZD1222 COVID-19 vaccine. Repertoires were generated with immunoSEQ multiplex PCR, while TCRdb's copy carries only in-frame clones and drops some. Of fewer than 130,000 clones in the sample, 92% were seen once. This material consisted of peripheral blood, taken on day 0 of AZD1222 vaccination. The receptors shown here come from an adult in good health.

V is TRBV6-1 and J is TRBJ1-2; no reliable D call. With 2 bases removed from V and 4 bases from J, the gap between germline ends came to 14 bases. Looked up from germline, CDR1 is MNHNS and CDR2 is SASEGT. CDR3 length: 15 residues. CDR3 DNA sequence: TGTGCCAGCAGTGAACTGCGACTCCTGATCTATGGCTACACCTTC. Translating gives CASSELRLLIYGYTF.

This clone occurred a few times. CDR3 sequence reads: CASSPRWTAYEQYF. In nucleotides, the CDR3 is TGTGCCAGCTCACCACGATGGACGGCCTACGAGCAGTACTTC. The chain joins TRBV18 to TRBJ2-7; no definite D call. The germline V and J ends were trimmed by 1 base and 2 bases, with 9 bases remaining between them. This CDR3 spans 14 amino acids. Germline V gene data show CDR1 as KGHSH and CDR2 as LQKENI.

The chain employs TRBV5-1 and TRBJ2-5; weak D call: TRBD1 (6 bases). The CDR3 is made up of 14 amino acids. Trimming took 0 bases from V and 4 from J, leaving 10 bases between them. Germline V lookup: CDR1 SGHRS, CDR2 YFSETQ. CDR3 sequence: CASSLGAGVETQYF. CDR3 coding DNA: TGCGCCAGCAGCTTGGGGGCAGGGGTAGAGACCCAGTACTTC. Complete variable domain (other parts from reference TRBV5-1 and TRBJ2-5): KAGVTQTPRYLIKTRGQQVTLSCSPISGHRSVSWYQQTPGQGLQFLFEYFSETQRNKGNFPGRFSGRQFSNSRSEMNVSTLELGDSALYLCASSLGAGVETQYFGPGTRLLVL.

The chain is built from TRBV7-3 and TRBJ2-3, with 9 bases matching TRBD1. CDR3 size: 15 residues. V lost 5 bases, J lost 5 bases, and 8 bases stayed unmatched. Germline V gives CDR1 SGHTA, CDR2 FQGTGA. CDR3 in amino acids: CASSTQGALGDTQYF. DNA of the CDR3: TGTGCCAGCAGCACACAGGGGGCATTAGGAGATACGCAGTATTTT.

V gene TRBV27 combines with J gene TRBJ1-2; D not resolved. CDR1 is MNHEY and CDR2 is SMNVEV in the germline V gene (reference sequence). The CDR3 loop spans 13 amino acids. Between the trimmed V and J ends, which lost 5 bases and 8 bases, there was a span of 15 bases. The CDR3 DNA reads TGTGCCAGCAGTCCTGGACCTTGGCTAGGCTACACCTTC. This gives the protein CASSPGPWLGYTF.

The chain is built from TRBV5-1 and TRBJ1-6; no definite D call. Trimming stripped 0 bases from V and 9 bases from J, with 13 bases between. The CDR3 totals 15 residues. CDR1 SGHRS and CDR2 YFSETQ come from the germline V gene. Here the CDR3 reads CASSLDGSEASPLHF. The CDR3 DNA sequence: TGCGCCAGCAGCTTGGATGGCAGCGAAGCTTCACCCCTCCACTTT.

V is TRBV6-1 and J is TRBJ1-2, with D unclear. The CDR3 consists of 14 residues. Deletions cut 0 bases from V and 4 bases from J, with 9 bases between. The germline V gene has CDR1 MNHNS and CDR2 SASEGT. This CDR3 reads CASSEAVGPYGYTF. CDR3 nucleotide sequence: TGTGCCAGCAGTGAAGCAGTCGGACCCTATGGCTACACCTTC.

The CDR3 protein is CASSQDPPSVAGGLEQYF. The CDR3 bases are TGTGCCAGCAGCCAAGATCCCCCTTCCGTGGCGGGAGGGCTTGAGCAGTACTTC. The chain combines TRBV3-1 (or the pseudogene TRBV3-2) with TRBJ2-7, with 9 bases that match TRBD2. The germline V gene has CDR1 LGHDT and CDR2 YNNKEL (reference sequence). V trimming: 0 bases; J trimming: 7 bases; junction bases outside the gene matches: 16. The CDR3 extends over 18 amino acids.

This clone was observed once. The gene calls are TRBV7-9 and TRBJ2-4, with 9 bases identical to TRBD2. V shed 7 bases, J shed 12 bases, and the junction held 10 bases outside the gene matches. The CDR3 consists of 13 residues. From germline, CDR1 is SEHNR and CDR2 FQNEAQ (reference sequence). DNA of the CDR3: TGTGCCAGCACCCCCCCTAGCGGGGTCGATCAGTACTTC. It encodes CASTPPSGVDQYF.

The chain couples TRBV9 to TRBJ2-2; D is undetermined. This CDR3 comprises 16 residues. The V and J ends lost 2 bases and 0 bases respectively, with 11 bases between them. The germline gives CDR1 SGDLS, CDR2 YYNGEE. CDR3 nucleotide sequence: TGTGCCAGCAGCGTCTCCCTGCCGACGAACACCGGGGAGCTGTTTTTT. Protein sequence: CASSVSLPTNTGELFF.

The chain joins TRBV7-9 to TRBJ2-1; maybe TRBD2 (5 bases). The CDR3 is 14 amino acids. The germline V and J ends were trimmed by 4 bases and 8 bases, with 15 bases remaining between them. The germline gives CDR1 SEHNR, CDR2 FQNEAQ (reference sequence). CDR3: CASSYLALRDEQFF. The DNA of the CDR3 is TGTGCCAGCAGCTACTTAGCGTTGCGGGATGAGCAGTTCTTC.

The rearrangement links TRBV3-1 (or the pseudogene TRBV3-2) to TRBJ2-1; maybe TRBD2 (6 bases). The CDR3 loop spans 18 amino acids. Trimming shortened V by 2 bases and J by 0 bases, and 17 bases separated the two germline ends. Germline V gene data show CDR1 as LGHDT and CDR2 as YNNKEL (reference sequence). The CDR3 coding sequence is TGTGCCAGCAGCCAACACTGCCGCGGGGAGAGCTCCTACAATGAGCAGTTCTTC. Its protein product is CASSQHCRGESSYNEQFF.

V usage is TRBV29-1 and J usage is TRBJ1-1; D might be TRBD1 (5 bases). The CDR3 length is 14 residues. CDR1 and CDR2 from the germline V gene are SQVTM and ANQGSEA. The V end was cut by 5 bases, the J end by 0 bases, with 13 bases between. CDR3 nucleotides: TGCAGCGTTCGACAGAATATCATGAACACTGAAGCTTTCTTT. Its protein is CSVRQNIMNTEAFF.

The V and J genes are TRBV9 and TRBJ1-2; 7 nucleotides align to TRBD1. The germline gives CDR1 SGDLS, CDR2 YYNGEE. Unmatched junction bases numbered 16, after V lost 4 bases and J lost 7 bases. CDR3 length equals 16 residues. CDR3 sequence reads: CASSIPRSGTALGYTF. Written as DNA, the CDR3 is TGTGCCAGCAGCATCCCCCGCTCGGGGACAGCTCTTGGCTACACCTTC. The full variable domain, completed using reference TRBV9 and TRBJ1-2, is DSGVTQTPKHLITATGQRVTLRCSPRSGDLSVYWYQQSLDQGLQFLIQYYNGEERAKGNILERFSAQQFPDLHSELNLSSLELGDSALYFCASSIPRSGTALGYTFGSGTRLTVV.

This CDR3 is CASSPTGLNTEAFF. The CDR3 DNA follows: TGTGCCAGCAGCCCTACAGGGTTGAACACTGAAGCTTTCTTT. The chain uses TRBV7-6 and TRBJ1-1, with D tentatively TRBD1 (6 bases). This CDR3 contains 14 residues. Germline V CDR1 and CDR2: SGHVS, FNYEAQ. Trimming removed 5 bases from V and 0 bases from J, with 10 bases in between. The variable domain in full, completed from reference TRBV7-6 and TRBJ1-1, reads GAGVSQSPRYKVTKRGQDVALRCDPISGHVSLYWYRQALGQGPEFLTYFNYEAQQDKSGLPNDRFSAERPEGSISTLTIQRTEQRDSAMYRCASSPTGLNTEAFFGQGTRLTVV.

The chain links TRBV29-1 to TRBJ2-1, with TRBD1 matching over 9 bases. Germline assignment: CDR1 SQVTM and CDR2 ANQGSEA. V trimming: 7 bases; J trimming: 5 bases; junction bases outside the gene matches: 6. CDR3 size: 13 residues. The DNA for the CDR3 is TGCAGCGCTGACTGGACAGGGGACAATGAGCAGTTCTTC. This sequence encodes CSADWTGDNEQFF.

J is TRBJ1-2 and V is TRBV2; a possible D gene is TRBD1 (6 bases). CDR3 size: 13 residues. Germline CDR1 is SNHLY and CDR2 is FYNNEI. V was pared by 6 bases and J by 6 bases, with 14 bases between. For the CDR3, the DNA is TGTGCCAGCAGACGGGACACGGACCATGGCTACACCTTC. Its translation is CASRRDTDHGYTF.

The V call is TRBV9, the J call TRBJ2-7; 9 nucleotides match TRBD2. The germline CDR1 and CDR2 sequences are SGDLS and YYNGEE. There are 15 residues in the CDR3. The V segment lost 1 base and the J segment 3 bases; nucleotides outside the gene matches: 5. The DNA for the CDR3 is TGTGCCAGCAGCGTATCGGGACTAGCTGTCTACGAGCAGTACTTC. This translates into CASSVSGLAVYEQYF.

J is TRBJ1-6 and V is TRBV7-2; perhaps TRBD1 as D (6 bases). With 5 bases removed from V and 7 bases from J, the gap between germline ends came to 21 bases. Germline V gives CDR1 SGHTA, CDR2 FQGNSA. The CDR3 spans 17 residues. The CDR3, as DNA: TGTGCCAGCAGCCTAGAACTCACAGGGAATGGCAATTCACCCCTCCACTTT. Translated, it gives CASSLELTGNGNSPLHF.

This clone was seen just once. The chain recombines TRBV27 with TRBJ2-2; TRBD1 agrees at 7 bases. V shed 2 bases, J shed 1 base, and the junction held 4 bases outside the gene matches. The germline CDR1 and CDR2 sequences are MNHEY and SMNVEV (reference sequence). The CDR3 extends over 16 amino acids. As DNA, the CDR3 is TGTGCCAGCAGTTTACTCAGGACAGGGAACACCGGGGAGCTGTTTTTT. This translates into CASSLLRTGNTGELFF.

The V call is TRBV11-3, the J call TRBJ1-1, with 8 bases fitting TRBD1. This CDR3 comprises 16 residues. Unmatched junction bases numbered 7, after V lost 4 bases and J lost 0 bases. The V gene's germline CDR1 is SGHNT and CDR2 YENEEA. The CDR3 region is CASSSKTGALNTEAFF. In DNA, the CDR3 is TGTGCCAGCAGCTCAAAGACAGGGGCTTTGAACACTGAAGCTTTCTTT.

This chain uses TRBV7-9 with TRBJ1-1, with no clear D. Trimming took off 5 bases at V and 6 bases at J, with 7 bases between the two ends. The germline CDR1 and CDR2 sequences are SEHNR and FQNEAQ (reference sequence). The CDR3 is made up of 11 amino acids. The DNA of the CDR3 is TGTGCCAGCAGCCCTTACGCTGAAGCTTTCTTT. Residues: CASSPYAEAFF.